The TCR beta chain described here comes from a study of blood T cell repertoires in COVID-19. In the study overall: Both acute and convalescent COVID-19 samples were obtained from the United States, Italy and Spain. T cells, B-cell-depleted T cells, or PBMCs supplied cDNA or gDNA.

V was cut by 1 base and J by 4 bases, with 14 bases left in between. There are 15 residues in the CDR3. The germline V gene encodes CDR1 SGHRS and CDR2 YFSETQ. The cohort comprised adults aged about 18 to 89 years residing in approximately 25 US areas. Under the authors' procedure: How many nucleated cells were present was estimated from reference gene primer amplification. Generated by immunoSEQ multiplex PCR, the TCRdb table keeps only in-frame clones and is missing some. V and J calls plus clone size are reproduced from that table; the DNA served to infer D and trimming. The sample contains under 350,000 clones, 80% to 90% of which appear only once.

V usage is TRBV5-1 and J usage is TRBJ2-5; D gene uncertain. The sample consisted of PBMCs or T cells enriched from blood (not recorded which). The TCR was taken from a woman between 40 and 55 years old with acute COVID-19. Written as DNA, the CDR3 is TGCGCCAGCAGCTTGCCTAGTAATGGCGTAGAGACCCAGTACTTC. Its translation: CASSLPSNGVETQYF.